Only a few counts were recorded for the clone carrying this T cell receptor beta chain. Its antigen is as yet unknown. The data were taken from a study of T-cell memory formation after mild COVID-19. Study-wide context: The TCR clusters were mostly specific to one donor. Study results and caveats: Pre-infection memory held some responding clones, suggesting pre-existing cross-reactive T cells responded. Confirmation of SARS-CoV-2 specificity was lacking for second-wave clones peaking day 37. Shrinking CD4+ clones resided mostly in CM and EM, and CD8+ ones in EMRA.

Each CDR3 protein gets one entry after TCRdb re-called the 5' RACE reads with MiXCR. The repertoire holds 210,000 or so distinct CDR3 sequences, with around 26% as singletons. This receptor was obtained from an adult woman who had mild COVID-19 (a few samples of this study predate the infection). Cell type and time point are not known. The sequenced sample was PBMCs or a T cell subset sorted from them (not recorded which).

The CDR3 is CASSPRDRDAYEQYF. CDR3 in DNA: TGCGCCAGCAGCCCGCGGGACCGAGACGCCTACGAGCAGTACTTC. The chain joins TRBV5-1 to TRBJ2-7; D is possibly TRBD2 (6 bases). Germline loops: CDR1 SGHRS, CDR2 YFSETQ. V was pared by 4 bases and J by 2 bases, with 16 bases between. This CDR3 spans 15 amino acids.